This T cell receptor beta chain comes out of a study of blood T cell repertoires in COVID-19. The germline gives CDR1 ENHRY, CDR2 SYGVKD. This CDR3 contains 15 residues. The V segment lost 0 bases and the J segment 7 bases; nucleotides outside the gene matches: 6. Participants were placed into cohorts based on the clinical history they reported. TCRdb keeps only in-frame clones here, not all; method: immunoSEQ multiplex PCR. Of 350,000 to 450,000 clones listed, roughly 90% were seen once; the top ten hold less than 2%. Sequencing was carried out using PBMCs or T cells enriched from blood (not recorded which). The receptor comes from a woman aged 30 to 39 who had recovered from COVID-19. The chain carries TRBV10-3 and TRBJ1-5; 7 bases are shared with TRBD1. The DNA of the CDR3 is TGTGCCATCAGTGAGTCGACAGGGACGGGACAGCCCCAGCATTTT. Amino acids: CAISESTGTGQPQHF.